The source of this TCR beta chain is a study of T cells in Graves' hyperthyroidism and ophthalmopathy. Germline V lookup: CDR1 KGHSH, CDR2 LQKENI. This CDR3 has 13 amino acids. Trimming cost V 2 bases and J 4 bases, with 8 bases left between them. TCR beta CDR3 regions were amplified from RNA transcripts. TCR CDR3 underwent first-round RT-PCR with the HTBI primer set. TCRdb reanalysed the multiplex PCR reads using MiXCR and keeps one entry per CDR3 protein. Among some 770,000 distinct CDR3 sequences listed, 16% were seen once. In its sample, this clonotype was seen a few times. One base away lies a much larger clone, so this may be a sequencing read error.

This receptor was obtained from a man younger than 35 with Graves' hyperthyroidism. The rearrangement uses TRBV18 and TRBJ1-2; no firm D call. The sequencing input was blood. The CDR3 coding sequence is TGTGCCAGCTCACCAAGGACTGCCTATGGCTACACCTTC. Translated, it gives CASSPRTAYGYTF. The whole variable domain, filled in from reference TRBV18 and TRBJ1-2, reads NAGVMQNPRHLVRRRGQEARLRCSPMKGHSHVYWYRQLPEEGLKFMVYLQKENIIDESGMPKERFSAEFPKEGPSILRIQQVVRGDSAAYFCASSPRTAYGYTFGSGTRLTVV.